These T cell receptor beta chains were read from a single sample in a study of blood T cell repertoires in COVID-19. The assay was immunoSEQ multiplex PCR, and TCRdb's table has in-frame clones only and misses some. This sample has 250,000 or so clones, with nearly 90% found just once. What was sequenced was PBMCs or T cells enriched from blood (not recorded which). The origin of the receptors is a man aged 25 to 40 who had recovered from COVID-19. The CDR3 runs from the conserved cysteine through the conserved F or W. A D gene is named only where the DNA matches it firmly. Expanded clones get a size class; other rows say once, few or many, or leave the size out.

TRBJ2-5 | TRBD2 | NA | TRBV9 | TGTGCCAGCAGCGCTAGCGGGAATTCCCAAGAGACCCAGTACTTC | CASSASGNSQETQYF
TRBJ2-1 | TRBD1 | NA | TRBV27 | TGTGCCAGCAGTTTTGGGGACAGGGGCTACAATGAGCAGTTCTTC | CASSFGDRGYNEQFF
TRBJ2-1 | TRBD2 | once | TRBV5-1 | TGCGCCAGCAGCATTTCCGGGACTAGCGGGAGGGAGAATGAGCAGTTCTTC | CASSISGTSGRENEQFF
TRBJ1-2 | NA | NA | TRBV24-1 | TGTGCCACCTCTGACAGATATGGCTACACCTTC | CATSDRYGYTF
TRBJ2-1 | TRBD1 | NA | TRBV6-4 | TGTGCCAGCAGTGACAACCCCTCAGGGGGCTACAATGAGCAGTTCTTC | CASSDNPSGGYNEQFF
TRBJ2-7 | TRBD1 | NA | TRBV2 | TGTGCCAGCAGTGAAAAGGGGGCTCGGACAGTGAGCTCCTACGAGCAGTACTTC | CASSEKGARTVSSYEQYF
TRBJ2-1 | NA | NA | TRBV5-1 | TGCGCCAGCAGCTTATCCAGGGAGGTATACAATGAGCAGTTCTTC | CASSLSREVYNEQFF
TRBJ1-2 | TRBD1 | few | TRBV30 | TGTGCCTGGAGGGGGCAGGGGGTAGCCTATGGCTACACCTTC | CAWRGQGVAYGYTF
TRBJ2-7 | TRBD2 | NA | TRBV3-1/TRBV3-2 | TGTGCCAGCAGCCCGGGGGAGGGGTTCGAGCAGTACTTC | CASSPGEGFEQYF
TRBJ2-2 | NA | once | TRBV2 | TGTGCCAGCAGGGGACTCACCGGGGAGCTGTTTTTT | CASRGLTGELFF
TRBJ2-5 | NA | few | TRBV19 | TGTGCCAGTAGTTGGCTGGGCAAAGAGACCCAGTACTTC | CASSWLGKETQYF
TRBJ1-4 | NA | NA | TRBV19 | TGTGCCAGTAGTACAGGAATATCAACTAATGAAAAACTGTTTTTT | CASSTGISTNEKLFF
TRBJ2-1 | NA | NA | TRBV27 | TGTGCCAGCAGTTTAGCGGGAACGGGTAATGAGCAGTTCTTC | CASSLAGTGNEQFF
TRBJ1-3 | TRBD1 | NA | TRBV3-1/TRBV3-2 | TGTGCCAGCAGCCAAGCGGACAGGGGAAACACCATATATTTT | CASSQADRGNTIYF
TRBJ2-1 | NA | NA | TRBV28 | TGTGCCAGCAGTTTCCTTAGCGACAATGAGCAGTTCTTC | CASSFLSDNEQFF
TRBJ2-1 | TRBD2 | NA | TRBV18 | TGTGCCAGCTCACCATTCGCTTTCTCGGCTAGCGGCTACAATGAGCAGTTCTTC | CASSPFAFSASGYNEQFF
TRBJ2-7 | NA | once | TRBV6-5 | TGTGCCAGCAGTTACGGAGGAGGGAGAGCTTCCTACGAGCAGTACTTC | CASSYGGGRASYEQYF
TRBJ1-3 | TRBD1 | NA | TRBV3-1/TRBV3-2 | TGTGCCAGTAAACAGGGGAGCTCTGGAAACACCATATATTTT | CASKQGSSGNTIYF
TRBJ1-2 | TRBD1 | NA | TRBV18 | TGTGCCAGCTCGGGGGACAGAAGTTATGGCTACACCTTC | CASSGDRSYGYTF
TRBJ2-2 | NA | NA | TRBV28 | TGTGCCAGCAGTTTAGCAGGGTTAAACACCGGGGAGCTGTTTTTT | CASSLAGLNTGELFF
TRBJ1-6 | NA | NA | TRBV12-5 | TGTGCTAGTGGTCAACGAGACGGGGCACCCCTCCACTTT | CASGQRDGAPLHF
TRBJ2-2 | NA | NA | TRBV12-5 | TGTGCTAGTGGTTTGGGCGGTCTTGGGAACACCGGGGAGCTGTTTTTT | CASGLGGLGNTGELFF
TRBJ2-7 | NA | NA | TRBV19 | TGTGCCAGTAGTCTTCAAGGGGCTGGAATCCACGAGCAGTACTTC | CASSLQGAGIHEQYF
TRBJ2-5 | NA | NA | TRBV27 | TGTGCCACCCAAGTAGACCAAGAGACCCAGTACTTC | CATQVDQETQYF
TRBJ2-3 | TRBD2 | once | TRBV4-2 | TGTGCCAGCAGCCGATCTTCACGACTAGCGGGGGGGGTCGGCGCAGATACGCAGTATTTT | CASSRSSRLAGGVGADTQYF
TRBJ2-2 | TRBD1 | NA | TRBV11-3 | TGTGCCAGCAGCCCCGACAGGGGCGAGCTGTTTTTT | CASSPDRGELFF
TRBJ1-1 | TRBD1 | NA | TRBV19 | TGTGCCAGTAGTATTGCCAGGGGGCTGAACACTGAAGCTTTCTTT | CASSIARGLNTEAFF
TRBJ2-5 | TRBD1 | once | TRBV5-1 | TGCGCCAGCAGCTCCGGACAGGGAGAGACCCAGTACTTC | CASSSGQGETQYF
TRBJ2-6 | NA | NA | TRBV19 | TGTGCCAGTAGTCGAGGGACACCGCCTGGGGCCAACGTCCTGACTTTC | CASSRGTPPGANVLTF
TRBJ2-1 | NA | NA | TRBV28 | TGTGCCACGAGCGTTGGAACTGAGCAGTTCTTC | CATSVGTEQFF
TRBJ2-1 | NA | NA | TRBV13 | TGTGCCAGCAGCATTGGGGGCCCCTCCTACAATGAGCAGTTCTTC | CASSIGGPSYNEQFF
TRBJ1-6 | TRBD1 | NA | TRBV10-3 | TGTGCCATCAGTCCCGAAGGGACAGCGAGCTCCTATAATTCACCCCTCCACTTT | CAISPEGTASSYNSPLHF
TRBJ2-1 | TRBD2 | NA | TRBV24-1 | TGTGCCACCAGTGATCCAACCTTAAAGCGGGGGGAATATGAGCAGTTCTTC | CATSDPTLKRGEYEQFF
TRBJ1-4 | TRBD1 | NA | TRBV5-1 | TGCGCCAGCAGCTCCTCGACAGGGGCAACGGAAAAACTGTTTTTT | CASSSSTGATEKLFF
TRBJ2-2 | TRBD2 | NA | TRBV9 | TGTGCCAGCAGCCCGGGGAGCGGGGCTTACACCGGGGAGCTGTTTTTT | CASSPGSGAYTGELFF
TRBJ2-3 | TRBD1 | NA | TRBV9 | TGTGCCAGCAGCGGGACCGGGACAGTCAGAGATACGCAGTATTTT | CASSGTGTVRDTQYF
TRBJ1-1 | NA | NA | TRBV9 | TGTGCCAGCAGCGTCACCCCCGGAGGACGAACTGAAGCTTTCTTT | CASSVTPGGRTEAFF
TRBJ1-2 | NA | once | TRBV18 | TGTGCCAGCTCACCAAAGTCTCTCGCCGACTACTATGGCTACACCTTC | CASSPKSLADYYGYTF
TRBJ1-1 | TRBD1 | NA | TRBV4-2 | TGTGCCAGCAGCCAAGAAGGGGCAGGGGGCATTGTGAACACTGAAGCTTTCTTT | CASSQEGAGGIVNTEAFF
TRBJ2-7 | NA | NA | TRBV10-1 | TGCGCCAGCAGTGTGCAACCTTCGGAGCCCAAATACGAGCAGTACTTC | CASSVQPSEPKYEQYF
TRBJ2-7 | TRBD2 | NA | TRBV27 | TGTGCCAGCAGCCTTAGCGGGACCCACTACGAGCAGTACTTC | CASSLSGTHYEQYF
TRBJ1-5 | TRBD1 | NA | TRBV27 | TGTGCCAGTGGGTTCAGGGGGCGCAATCAGCCCCAGCATTTT | CASGFRGRNQPQHF
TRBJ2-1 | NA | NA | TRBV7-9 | TGTGCCAGCAGCTTAGTAAATTTAAGAGAGGGATTCTACAATGAGCAGTTCTTC | CASSLVNLREGFYNEQFF
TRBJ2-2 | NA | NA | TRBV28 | TGTGCCAGCAGCCGACGACACCGGGGAACCGGGGAGCTGTTTTTT | CASSRRHRGTGELFF
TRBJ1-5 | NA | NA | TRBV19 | TGTGCCAGTAGTACAGACTTTAGCAATCAGCCCCAGCATTTT | CASSTDFSNQPQHF
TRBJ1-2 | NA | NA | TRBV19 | TGTGCCAGTAGTATAGAGGAAACAGGGTACTATGGCTACACCTTC | CASSIEETGYYGYTF
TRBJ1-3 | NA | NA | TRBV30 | TGTGCCTGGAGTGCTCCAGTGAACACCATATATTTT | CAWSAPVNTIYF
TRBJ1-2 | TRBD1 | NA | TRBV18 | TGTGCCAGCTCACCGCCGCTGGGACAGGAAGTCAACTATGGCTACACCTTC | CASSPPLGQEVNYGYTF
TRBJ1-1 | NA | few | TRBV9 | TGTGCCAGCAGCGTAGATCCTGCAGTGAACACTGAAGCTTTCTTT | CASSVDPAVNTEAFF
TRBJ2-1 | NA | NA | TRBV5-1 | TGCGCCAGCAGCTTGGAAACGGGGTTCTACAATGAGCAGTTCTTC | CASSLETGFYNEQFF
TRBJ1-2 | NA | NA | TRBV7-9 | TGTGCCAGCAGCTTCGGACAGAAGTCCGCTGGCTACACCTTC | CASSFGQKSAGYTF
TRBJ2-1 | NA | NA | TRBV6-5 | TGTGCCAGCAGTTACTCCGTCAATGAGCAGTTCTTC | CASSYSVNEQFF
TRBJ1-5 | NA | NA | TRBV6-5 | TGTGCCAGCACTGGGGCCCATAGCAATCAGCCCCAGCATTTT | CASTGAHSNQPQHF
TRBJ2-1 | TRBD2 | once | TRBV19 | TGTGCCAGTAGTATCATTAGCGGGGGTTACTACAATGAGCAGTTCTTC | CASSIISGGYYNEQFF